This T cell receptor (beta chain) is from a study of T cells expressing NK-cell markers. Across the whole study: Sorted CD3+CD56+NKG2C+, CD3+CD56+NKG2C- and CD3+CD56-NKG2C+ T cells supplied TCR beta repertoires. The authors sequenced eight donors, of whom seven were HCMV-seropositive and one was seronegative.

A 5'RACE template switching approach incorporating UMIs was used to make TCR beta cDNA. TCRdb reprocessed the 5' RACE reads and reports one entry per CDR3 protein, with no DNA. The data show 350,000 to 450,000 distinct CDR3 sequences, and the top ten clones hold around 5.2%. The CDR3 spans 14 residues. Germline lookup yields CDR1 SNHLY and CDR2 FYNNEI. The sample consisted of blood T cells: a sorted CD56 or NKG2C T cell subset, CD4+ or CD8+ T cells, or bulk PBMC T cells (not recorded which). The chain has TRBV2 and TRBJ1-1. This TCR was recovered from a man between 18 and 69 years old in good health. This CDR3 reads CASSPRTVNTEAFF.